This T cell receptor (beta chain) was found in a study of blood T cell repertoires in COVID-19. About the research overall: COVID-19 samples from acute and convalescent phases originated in the United States, Italy and Spain. PBMCs, B-cell-depleted T cells, or T cells provided the cDNA or gDNA that made up the material.

Authors' methods: Nucleated cell counts were estimated from reference gene primer amplification. Profiled with immunoSEQ multiplex PCR; TCRdb holds only in-frame clones, not every one. V, J and clone size reflect that table, while D and trimming were determined from the DNA. The sample holds around 190,000 clones, 75% to 80% seen once. The sample was peripheral blood. This clonotype originated in a woman aged 50 to 60 with active or convalescent COVID-19.

The CDR3 reads CASSWGQGNTEAFF. The CDR3 nucleotides read TGCGCCAGCAGCTGGGGACAGGGGAACACTGAAGCTTTCTTT. This sequence joins TRBV5-1 and TRBJ1-1; TRBD1 matches 9 bases. The CDR3 spans 14 residues. V was clipped by 3 bases and J by 1 base; unmatched bases: 1. Germline CDR1 SGHRS, CDR2 YFSETQ.